The text below deals with one TCR beta chain. Its matching antigen is unknown. Trimming removed 0 bases from V and 6 bases from J, with 14 bases in between. The CDR3 is made up of 15 amino acids. Germline CDR1 SGHDN, CDR2 FVKESK. This sample is part of a study of T cells in Graves' hyperthyroidism and ophthalmopathy. Using RNA transcripts as the source, TCR beta CDR3 regions were amplified. A first-round RT-PCR of the TCR CDR3 used the HTBI primer set. TCRdb re-analysed the multiplex PCR reads in MiXCR, keeping a single row per CDR3 protein. The table includes a few hundred thousand distinct CDR3 sequences, approximately 15% detected once. Study conclusions and caveats: A median roughly 6.6 months before onset, the model predicted ophthalmopathy. Most thyroid clonotypes expanded above 0.001 appeared in blood too. Ophthalmopathy cases were set apart from stable hyperthyroidism by a 13 V-J model.

The sequence was collected from a woman in her late teens or twenties with Graves' hyperthyroidism. The sample was blood. The rearrangement links TRBV14 to TRBJ1-2, with D perhaps matching TRBD1 (6 bases). Written as DNA, the CDR3 is TGTGCCAGCAGCCAAGATAGAAGCAGGGGAGATGGCTACACCTTC. As protein: CASSQDRSRGDGYTF.